This TCR beta chain is drawn from a study of blood T cell repertoires in COVID-19. Here immunoSEQ multiplex PCR was the method, and the copy in TCRdb shows in-frame clones only, minus some. The table lists 300,000 to 400,000 clones, roughly 90% of them singletons, with 7% to 8% in the top ten. The CDR3 sequence is 15 residues long. Trimming cost V 3 bases and J 5 bases, with 15 bases left between them. Germline CDR1 is SGHTA and CDR2 is FQGNSA. In Seattle, patients joined the study during active infection and were tracked longitudinally. The clonotype comes from a woman in her 70s with COVID-19, enrolled during active disease. This rearrangement joins TRBV7-2 to TRBJ2-3; the D gene is possibly TRBD2 (5 bases). The sample taken for sequencing was peripheral blood. The CDR3 bases are TGTGCCAGCAGCTTCCCTCACGGGGTGGGAGATACGCAGTATTTT. Translated, it gives CASSFPHGVGDTQYF.